What follows are 9 T cell receptor beta chains derived from one specimen sequenced in a study of OX40 agonist ivuxolimab in advanced cancers. Using immunoSEQ multiplex PCR, the repertoire was profiled, and TCRdb retains in-frame clones only, with some absent. The data contain around 20,000 clones, 70% to 90% of them singletons. This specimen consisted of CD4+ or CD8+ T cells sorted from blood, obtained in a trial of the OX40 agonist ivuxolimab. The receptors come from an adult with an advanced solid tumor such as melanoma, head and neck, liver or kidney cancer.

This sequence joins TRBV5-1 and TRBJ1-1; D unresolved. The CDR3 has 11 amino acids. Trimming shortened V by 10 bases and J by 4 bases, and 11 bases separated the two germline ends. Germline assignment: CDR1 SGHRS and CDR2 YFSETQ. The CDR3 DNA sequence: TGCGCCTGCATCCCCCCCACTGAAGCTTTCTTT. It translates to CACIPPTEAFF.

This chain connects TRBV25-1 to TRBJ1-1, with D hard to call. Trimming removed 6 bases at V and 4 bases at J, with 15 bases between. The CDR3 length is 14 residues. Germline CDR1 reads MGHDK; CDR2 reads SYGVNS. CDR3 in amino acids: CASRAVAGSTEAFF. The CDR3 DNA is TGTGCCAGCAGAGCTGTGGCGGGGAGCACTGAAGCTTTCTTT. Full variable domain (rest looked up from reference TRBV25-1 and TRBJ1-1): EADIYQTPRYLVIGTGKKITLECSQTMGHDKMYWYQQDPGMELHLIHYSYGVNSTEKGDLSSESTVSRIRTEHFPLTLESARPSHTSQYLCASRAVAGSTEAFFGQGTRLTVV.

The chain uses TRBV6-1 and TRBJ1-5; 7 bases match TRBD1. Germline-derived CDR1 and CDR2 are MNHNS and SASEGT. Trimming removed 0 bases from V and 4 bases from J; junction bases left unmatched: 6. The CDR3 runs to 16 residues. As DNA, the CDR3 is TGTGCCAGCAGTGAAGCTCAGGGGGTGGGTAATCAGCCCCAGCATTTT. This codes for CASSEAQGVGNQPQHF.

The V call is TRBV7-9, the J call TRBJ1-2, with D possibly being TRBD1 (5 bases). Per the germline V gene, CDR1 is SEHNR and CDR2 is FQNEAQ (reference sequence). Deletions cut 4 bases from V and 7 bases from J, with 16 bases between. This CDR3 contains 14 residues. The CDR3: CASSSSDGAGGYTF. The DNA for the CDR3 is TGTGCCAGCAGCTCTTCCGACGGGGCGGGTGGCTACACCTTC.

The V gene is TRBV7-3, the J gene TRBJ2-5; no clear D. V shed 2 bases and J shed 1 base, with 8 bases lying between them. The CDR3 extends over 14 amino acids. The germline CDR1 and CDR2 sequences are SGHTA and FQGTGA. The CDR3 sequence is CASSLGPAQETQYF. DNA of the CDR3: TGTGCCAGCAGCTTAGGGCCGGCCCAAGAGACCCAGTACTTC.

The chain combines TRBV4-1 with TRBJ1-4; no clear D gene. The germline gives CDR1 MGHRA, CDR2 YSYEKL. The CDR3 consists of 16 residues. V shed 1 base and J shed 0 bases, with 9 bases lying between them. The CDR3 spells CASSQGPGATNEKLFF. The CDR3 nucleotides are TGCGCCAGCAGCCAAGGGCCGGGTGCAACTAATGAAAAACTGTTTTTT.

This chain links TRBV5-4 with TRBJ2-5; perhaps TRBD1 as D (5 bases). The assigned J gene may be wrong: the sequence end matches TRBJ2-7 better. The CDR3 covers 14 residues. CDR1 SGHNT and CDR2 YYREEE come from the germline V gene (reference sequence). This chain's CDR3 is CASSSPTDGGEQYF. Written as DNA, the CDR3 is TGTGCCAGCAGCTCCCCGACAGATGGCGGCGAGCAGTACTTC.

CDR3: CASSHAGAQNYNSPLHF. CDR3 bases: TGTGCCAGCAGCCACGCAGGGGCGCAGAACTATAATTCACCCCTCCACTTT. The genes are TRBV7-2 and TRBJ1-6, with a possible D match to TRBD1 (6 bases). Per the germline V gene, CDR1 is SGHTA and CDR2 is FQGNSA. Trimming removed 5 bases at V and 3 bases at J, with 17 bases between. CDR3 length: 17 amino acids.

This chain connects TRBV19 to TRBJ2-2; D unclear. V was trimmed by 4 bases and J by 1 base, leaving 10 bases between them. This CDR3 comprises 15 residues. The germline V gene has CDR1 LNHDA and CDR2 SQIVND (reference sequence). The CDR3 bases are TGTGCCAGTAGTACGGATACTTGGAACACCGGGGAGCTGTTTTTT. It specifies CASSTDTWNTGELFF. Complete variable domain (other parts from reference TRBV19 and TRBJ2-2): DGGITQSPKYLFRKEGQNVTLSCEQNLNHDAMYWYRQDPGQGLRLIYYSQIVNDFQKGDIAEGYSVSREKKESFPLTVTSAQKNPTAFYLCASSTDTWNTGELFFGEGSRLTVL.